This T cell receptor (beta chain) was retrieved from a study of T cell responses to AZD1222 COVID-19 vaccine. Whole-study context: Researchers grouped second doses given at about 4 or about 12 weeks into one pool.

Libraries were prepared by immunoSEQ multiplex PCR; TCRdb keeps only in-frame clonotypes and omits some of them. Of tens of thousands of clones listed, roughly 87% are singletons. This clonotype originated in an adult in good health. The sequenced sample was peripheral blood, obtained on day 0 of AZD1222 vaccination.

CDR3 amino acids: CASSLGTGPYEQFF. CDR3 bases: TGTGCCAGCAGCCTCGGGACAGGGCCTTATGAGCAGTTCTTC. This chain links TRBV28 with TRBJ2-1; TRBD1 aligns across 9 bases. The length of the CDR3 is 14 residues. Germline CDR1 and CDR2: MDHEN and SYDVKM. V lost 6 bases, J lost 8 bases, and 8 bases stayed unmatched.